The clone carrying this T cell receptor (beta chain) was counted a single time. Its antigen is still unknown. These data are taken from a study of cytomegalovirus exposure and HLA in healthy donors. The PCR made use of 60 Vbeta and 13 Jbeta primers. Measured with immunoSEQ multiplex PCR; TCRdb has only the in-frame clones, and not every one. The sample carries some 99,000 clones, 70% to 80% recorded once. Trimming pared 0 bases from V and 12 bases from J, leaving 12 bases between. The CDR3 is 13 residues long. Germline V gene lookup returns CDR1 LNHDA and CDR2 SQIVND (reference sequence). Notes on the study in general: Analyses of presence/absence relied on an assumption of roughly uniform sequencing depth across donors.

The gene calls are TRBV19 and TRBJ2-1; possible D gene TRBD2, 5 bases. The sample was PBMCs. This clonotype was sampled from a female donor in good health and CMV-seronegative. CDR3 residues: CASSIDKGRGQFF. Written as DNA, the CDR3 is TGTGCCAGTAGTATAGATAAAGGGAGAGGGCAGTTCTTC.